The TCR beta chain described here comes from a study of CD8 T cells in ankylosing spondylitis. Study-level results: Seemingly distinctive of ankylosing spondylitis blood was a TCR beta motif formed by eight highly homologous variants.

Trimming took 5 bases from V and 4 from J; bases not matched to a gene: 10. The V gene's germline CDR1 is MDHEN and CDR2 SYDVKM. The CDR3 sequence is 16 residues long. TCRdb ran MiXCR on the 5' RACE reads and lists one entry per CDR3 protein. Among about 440,000 distinct CDR3 sequences listed, 17% were seen once. This clonotype was detected ten times or more. Antigen unknown. What was sequenced was blood, either unsorted or a sorted T cell fraction (not recorded which). The clonotype was recovered from a male donor with ankylosing spondylitis. The chain is built from TRBV28 and TRBJ1-5; 8 nucleotides match TRBD1. CDR3 nucleotide sequence: TGTGCCAGCAGTAATCCAACGGGACAGGCTAATCAGCCCCAGCATTTT. Protein sequence: CASSNPTGQANQPQHF.